This TCR beta chain appears in the sequencing data of a study of shared T cell receptors in the human thymus. CDR1 GTSNPN and CDR2 SVGIG come from the germline V gene (reference sequence). Trimming cost V 2 bases and J 2 bases, with 7 bases left between them. This CDR3 spans 14 amino acids. This clone was detected only once. Produced via immunoSEQ multiplex PCR; TCRdb's table is partial and in-frame only. The repertoire has around 340,000 clones, approximately 95% of them found once; the top ten carry roughly 0.02%. Input material: thymocytes. The chain combines TRBV30 with TRBJ2-6, with D hard to call. The receptor was derived from a human donor. The CDR3 DNA reads TGTGCCTGGAGTTTGGGTACTGGGGCCAACGTCCTGACTTTC. Translating it yields CAWSLGTGANVLTF.